These T cell receptor beta chains were read from a single sample in a study of beta chain features in type 1 diabetes. Repertoires were generated with immunoSEQ multiplex PCR, while TCRdb's copy carries only in-frame clones and drops some. Of about 150,000 clones listed, about a tenth are singletons. Sample: central memory CD4+ T cells from blood. The receptors derive from a man aged 30 to 45 with type 1 diabetes. Both conserved end residues are part of each CDR3. Each record gives: clone size, D gene, V gene, CDR3 length, J gene, CDR3 protein, CDR3 DNA. D genes are given only for firm matches. Some rows mark clone size as missing; the rest say once, few, many or name a class of expanded clone.

clone size: -
D gene: -
V gene: TRBV21-1
CDR3 length: 13
J gene: TRBJ2-3
CDR3 protein: CASRAEFTDTQYF
CDR3 DNA: TGTGCCAGCAGAGCCGAGTTCACAGATACGCAGTATTTT

clone size: -
D gene: -
V gene: TRBV5-4
CDR3 length: 14
J gene: TRBJ2-1
CDR3 protein: CASSLASEYNEQFF
CDR3 DNA: TGTGCCAGCAGCTTGGCTAGCGAGTACAATGAGCAGTTCTTC

clone size: few
D gene: TRBD1
V gene: TRBV5-4
CDR3 length: 15
J gene: TRBJ2-5
CDR3 protein: CASSLGTGEQETQYF
CDR3 DNA: TGTGCCAGCAGCTTGGGGACAGGCGAACAAGAGACCCAGTACTTC

clone size: -
D gene: -
V gene: TRBV7-3
CDR3 length: 14
J gene: TRBJ2-5
CDR3 protein: CAGSLSATQETQYF
CDR3 DNA: TGTGCCGGCAGCTTATCAGCGACCCAAGAGACCCAGTACTTC

clone size: -
D gene: TRBD2
V gene: TRBV19
CDR3 length: 15
J gene: TRBJ2-2
CDR3 protein: CASSGLAGGKGELFF
CDR3 DNA: TGTGCCAGTAGCGGACTAGCGGGAGGAAAGGGGGAGCTGTTTTTT

clone size: few
D gene: TRBD1
V gene: TRBV7-9
CDR3 length: 15
J gene: TRBJ2-7
CDR3 protein: CASSGSYRGSYEQYF
CDR3 DNA: TGTGCCAGCAGCGGGAGTTACAGGGGCTCCTACGAGCAGTACTTC

clone size: -
D gene: -
V gene: TRBV19
CDR3 length: 14
J gene: TRBJ2-7
CDR3 protein: CASSIRPGMYEQYF
CDR3 DNA: TGTGCCAGTAGTATTCGTCCCGGGATGTACGAGCAGTACTTC

clone size: -
D gene: TRBD1
V gene: TRBV5-4
CDR3 length: 15
J gene: TRBJ1-1
CDR3 protein: CASRRQGAMNTEAFF
CDR3 DNA: TGTGCCAGCAGACGACAGGGGGCCATGAACACTGAAGCTTTCTTT

clone size: few
D gene: TRBD2
V gene: TRBV4-2
CDR3 length: 16
J gene: TRBJ2-2
CDR3 protein: CASSHGLAGNTGELFF
CDR3 DNA: TGTGCCAGCAGCCACGGACTAGCGGGGAACACCGGGGAGCTGTTTTTT

clone size: few
D gene: -
V gene: TRBV4-3
CDR3 length: 14
J gene: TRBJ1-2
CDR3 protein: CASSQVDGGRGYTF
CDR3 DNA: TGCGCCAGCAGCCAAGTTGATGGGGGGAGAGGCTACACCTTC

clone size: few
D gene: -
V gene: TRBV28
CDR3 length: 13
J gene: TRBJ1-1
CDR3 protein: CASSFSAGTEAFF
CDR3 DNA: TGTGCCAGCAGCTTCTCGGCGGGAACTGAAGCTTTCTTT

clone size: -
D gene: -
V gene: TRBV9
CDR3 length: 16
J gene: TRBJ2-2
CDR3 protein: CASSVAGYANTGELFF
CDR3 DNA: TGTGCCAGCAGCGTAGCAGGGTACGCGAACACCGGGGAGCTGTTTTTT

clone size: -
D gene: TRBD2
V gene: TRBV6-1
CDR3 length: 13
J gene: TRBJ2-1
CDR3 protein: CASSSRTSAKQFF
CDR3 DNA: TGTGCCAGCAGTTCACGGACTAGCGCCAAGCAGTTCTTC

clone size: once
D gene: TRBD1
V gene: TRBV7-6
CDR3 length: 15
J gene: TRBJ2-2
CDR3 protein: CASGEGASIGGELFF
CDR3 DNA: TGTGCCAGCGGCGAGGGGGCCTCAATCGGGGGGGAGCTGTTTTTT

clone size: -
D gene: -
V gene: TRBV2
CDR3 length: 14
J gene: TRBJ2-7
CDR3 protein: CASRASGTVYEQYF
CDR3 DNA: TGTGCCAGCAGGGCCTCCGGGACTGTCTACGAGCAGTACTTC

clone size: few
D gene: TRBD2
V gene: TRBV7-9
CDR3 length: 13
J gene: TRBJ2-7
CDR3 protein: CASSLGSSGKQYF
CDR3 DNA: TGTGCCAGCAGCTTAGGTTCTAGCGGTAAGCAGTACTTC

clone size: few
D gene: TRBD1
V gene: TRBV29-1
CDR3 length: 15
J gene: TRBJ2-1
CDR3 protein: CSVGDLQGTYNEQFF
CDR3 DNA: TGCAGCGTGGGCGATTTACAGGGGACCTACAATGAGCAGTTCTTC

clone size: -
D gene: TRBD2
V gene: TRBV2
CDR3 length: 15
J gene: TRBJ2-2
CDR3 protein: CASSFSGGSTGELFF
CDR3 DNA: TGTGCCAGCAGTTTTAGCGGGGGGAGCACCGGGGAGCTGTTTTTT

clone size: -
D gene: -
V gene: TRBV30
CDR3 length: 11
J gene: TRBJ2-7
CDR3 protein: CAWSVGGEQYF
CDR3 DNA: TGTGCCTGGAGTGTCGGCGGGGAGCAGTACTTC

clone size: few
D gene: -
V gene: TRBV7-8
CDR3 length: 14
J gene: TRBJ1-1
CDR3 protein: CASSLGQGNTEAFF
CDR3 DNA: TGTGCCAGCAGCTTAGGGCAGGGGAACACTGAAGCTTTCTTT

clone size: few
D gene: -
V gene: TRBV30
CDR3 length: 10
J gene: TRBJ1-2
CDR3 protein: CACTNYGYTF
CDR3 DNA: TGTGCCTGCACTAACTATGGCTACACCTTC

clone size: few
D gene: TRBD1
V gene: TRBV29-1
CDR3 length: 17
J gene: TRBJ2-6
CDR3 protein: CSAYEDRPVSGANVLTF
CDR3 DNA: TGCAGCGCCTACGAGGACAGGCCAGTCTCTGGGGCCAACGTCCTGACTTTC

clone size: -
D gene: TRBD1
V gene: TRBV7-8
CDR3 length: 17
J gene: TRBJ2-7
CDR3 protein: CASSLVWTGILAYEQYF
CDR3 DNA: TGTGCCAGCAGCTTAGTATGGACAGGGATCTTGGCTTACGAGCAGTACTTC

clone size: -
D gene: TRBD1
V gene: TRBV4-1
CDR3 length: 18
J gene: TRBJ1-5
CDR3 protein: CASSQGTGGAYTNQPQHF
CDR3 DNA: TGCGCCAGCAGCCAAGGGACAGGGGGCGCGTATACGAATCAGCCCCAGCATTTT

clone size: few
D gene: -
V gene: TRBV7-2
CDR3 length: 13
J gene: TRBJ1-5
CDR3 protein: CASSLEGASPQHF
CDR3 DNA: TGTGCCAGCAGCTTAGAAGGGGCCTCGCCCCAGCATTTT

clone size: -
D gene: -
V gene: TRBV9
CDR3 length: 15
J gene: TRBJ1-4
CDR3 protein: CASNLGTTTNEKLFF
CDR3 DNA: TGTGCCAGCAACCTCGGGACAACAACTAATGAAAAACTGTTTTTT

clone size: -
D gene: -
V gene: TRBV27
CDR3 length: 15
J gene: TRBJ1-1
CDR3 protein: CASSSLGQMNTEAFF
CDR3 DNA: TGTGCCAGCAGTTCACTTGGACAGATGAACACTGAAGCTTTCTTT

clone size: few
D gene: TRBD1
V gene: TRBV27
CDR3 length: 15
J gene: TRBJ2-5
CDR3 protein: CASSLYGQGRETQYF
CDR3 DNA: TGTGCCAGCAGTTTATATGGACAGGGGCGAGAGACCCAGTACTTC

clone size: -
D gene: TRBD2
V gene: TRBV11-2
CDR3 length: 14
J gene: TRBJ2-1
CDR3 protein: CASSRASGNNEQFF
CDR3 DNA: TGTGCCAGCAGCCGGGCTAGCGGCAACAATGAGCAGTTCTTC

clone size: -
D gene: -
V gene: TRBV5-1
CDR3 length: 15
J gene: TRBJ2-1
CDR3 protein: CASSLATGSYNEQFF
CDR3 DNA: TGCGCCAGCAGCTTGGCAACAGGGTCCTACAATGAGCAGTTCTTC

clone size: few
D gene: -
V gene: TRBV5-1
CDR3 length: 14
J gene: TRBJ2-5
CDR3 protein: CASSLERTGETQYF
CDR3 DNA: TGCGCCAGCAGCTTGGAACGTACTGGAGAGACCCAGTACTTC